This T cell receptor beta chain emerged from a study of cytomegalovirus exposure and HLA in healthy donors. Comment on this clone: Its specificity is not known.

Regarding the study as a whole: The investigators catalogued 150 to 200 TCR beta chains as cytomegalovirus-associated. In a later analysis, at a false discovery rate of 0.05, approximately 16,000 TCR beta sequences matched HLA alleles.

The CDR3 has 12 amino acids. CDR1 SGHVS and CDR2 FQNEAQ come from the germline V gene. Trimming took 4 bases from V and 8 from J; bases not matched to a gene: 4. PCR involved 60 Vbeta and 13 Jbeta primers. Clones were sequenced by immunoSEQ multiplex PCR, and TCRdb holds only the in-frame ones, with some missing. The data hold 55,000 to 80,000 clones, with 68% observed a single time. The clonotype comes from a woman aged 25 to 39 in good health and CMV-seronegative. The V gene is TRBV7-8, the J gene TRBJ1-1, with 7 positions matching TRBD1. Sequencing was done on a sample of PBMCs. The CDR3 DNA reads as TGTGCCAGCAGCTCTTCGACAGGGGAAGCTTTCTTT. Its protein is CASSSSTGEAFF.